A single sample gave rise to the 9 T cell receptor beta chains below, sequenced in a study of CXCR3-negative and CXCR3-positive naive CD8 T cells. Study-wide findings and caveats: Greater hydrophobicity was found in TRB CDR3s of CXCR3-positive naive cells than of CXCR3-negative naive cells.

Their antigens remain unidentified. The TRB cDNA libraries were prepared by 5' RACE with UMI labels. TCRdb reprocessed the 5' RACE reads, keeping one entry per CDR3 protein, no DNA. This table holds about 4,700 distinct CDR3 sequences. The source material was naive CXCR3+ CD8+ T cells from blood. Sample subset: CD45RO-CCR7+CD27+CD95- naive CD8+ T cells expressing CXCR3 (TNR3+). These receptors all come from a human donor in good health. Some clones in this sample may be carry-over from other donors' samples.

The chain joins TRBV12-3 or TRBV12-4 to TRBJ1-1. The CDR3 covers 11 residues. CDR3 sequence reads: CASSLRYEAFF.

This clonotype is classed as medium-sized by frequency. The rearrangement uses TRBV7-6 and TRBJ2-3; TCRdb reports TRBD2, a call that lacks DNA to check it against. The germline CDR1 and CDR2 sequences are SGHVS and FNYEAQ. The CDR3 is made up of 21 amino acids. The CDR3 loop is CASSNPAGGLAGPRSTDTQYF.

Frequency places this clonotype as medium-sized (0.01 to 0.1%). The chain carries TRBV6-6 and TRBJ1-5; TCRdb's D gene call, TRBD1, goes unchecked for lack of DNA. This CDR3 is 22 amino acids long. The germline V gene has CDR1 MNHNY and CDR2 SVGAGI (reference sequence). The CDR3 protein is CASSFSFDRTARPESDNQPQHF.

This chain's CDR3 is CASSYSTQGSGTEAFF. The chain is built from TRBV6-5 and TRBJ1-1; TCRdb calls TRBD1, which cannot be checked without DNA. The germline gives CDR1 MNHEY, CDR2 SVGAGI. The CDR3 contains 16 residues.

The V gene is TRBV4-1, the J gene TRBJ2-1; TCRdb gives TRBD1 as the D gene, but with no DNA this cannot be confirmed. The germline V gene encodes CDR1 MGHRA and CDR2 YSYEKL. The CDR3 is 15 residues long. The CDR3 spells CASSQGTGSENEQFF.

This chain links TRBV12-3 or TRBV12-4 with TRBJ2-4; TCRdb returns TRBD1, unconfirmable since there is no DNA. The CDR3 sequence is 16 residues long. The CDR3 sequence is CASSLGPGAGKNIQYF.

The chain uses TRBV29-1 and TRBJ2-3; with no DNA, the TCRdb D assignment of TRBD2 cannot be verified. Germline V lookup: CDR1 SQVTM, CDR2 ANQGSEA. This CDR3 is 13 amino acids long. CDR3 loop: CSAEAGSTDTQYF.

According to its frequency, this clonotype is medium-sized. The J gene is TRBJ1-1, the V gene TRBV6-5; TCRdb's D call of TRBD1 is untestable without DNA. This CDR3 has 14 amino acids. The germline V gene has CDR1 MNHEY and CDR2 SVGAGI. The chain's CDR3 is CASSSGQENTEAFF.

The chain is built from TRBV6-2 or TRBV6-3 and TRBJ1-1. Germline V lookup: CDR1 MNHEY, CDR2 SVGEGT. The CDR3 consists of 16 residues. Here the CDR3 reads CASRDLYRDYNTEAFF.